The 4 T cell receptor beta chains below all came from one sample that was sequenced in a study of blood T cell repertoires in COVID-19. The data were produced by immunoSEQ multiplex PCR, yet TCRdb's version contains in-frame clones alone and is incomplete. Of approximately 120,000 clones listed, 85% to 90% are singletons. The sequencing sample was made of peripheral blood. These receptors were taken from a human donor in a cohort sampled during active COVID-19.

The rearrangement links TRBV5-1 to TRBJ1-1; D not resolved. The CDR3 spans 13 residues. Germline-derived CDR1 and CDR2 are SGHRS and YFSETQ. V dropped 0 bases and J dropped 7 bases, with 10 bases sitting between them. The CDR3 region has the DNA TGCGCCAGCAGCTTGGCCTGGCCGGGTGAAGCTTTCTTT. This codes for CASSLAWPGEAFF.

This chain links TRBV4-3 with TRBJ2-7; D gene unclear. Trimming cost V 0 bases and J 3 bases, with 6 bases left between them. In germline, CDR1 is LGHNA, CDR2 YSLEER. The CDR3 contains 13 residues. CDR3 sequence reads: CASSQDSGYEQYF. The CDR3 region has the DNA TGCGCCAGCAGCCAAGATTCGGGCTACGAGCAGTACTTC.

This clone was picked up one time. The genes are TRBV7-8 and TRBJ2-7, with TRBD2 matching 9 bases. The germline gives CDR1 SGHVS, CDR2 FQNEAQ. J gave up 3 bases and V 5 bases, and 14 bases lay outside the gene matches. The CDR3 is 17 residues long. Here the CDR3 DNA reads TGTGCCAGCAGCCCGGGGGCTAGCGGGACTATAATCTACGAGCAGTACTTC. The encoded protein is CASSPGASGTIIYEQYF.

The rearrangement uses TRBV11-3 and TRBJ2-3, with D perhaps TRBD2 (7 bases). Germline assignment: CDR1 SGHNT and CDR2 YENEEA. The CDR3 runs 17 residues. V lost 1 base to trimming and J lost 2 bases, with 16 bases between them. CDR3 in amino acids: CASSLGVVRGHTDTQYF. CDR3 nucleotide sequence: TGTGCCAGCAGCTTAGGAGTAGTGCGGGGGCACACAGATACGCAGTATTTT. The full variable domain, completed using reference TRBV11-3 and TRBJ2-3, is EAGVVQSPRYKIIEKKQPVAFWCNPISGHNTLYWYLQNLGQGPELLIRYENEEAVDDSQLPKDRFSAERLKGVDSTLKIQPAELGDSAVYLCASSLGVVRGHTDTQYFGPGTRLTVL.